A single TCR beta chain is shown here with its context. Its antigen is not identified. The data stem from a study of CD4 T cells in relation to SARS-CoV-2 and coronaviruses. The assay was immunoSEQ multiplex PCR, and TCRdb's table has in-frame clones only and misses some. There are about 30,000 clones in the sample; more than 75% occur only once, and under 15% lies in the top ten. Trimming removed 4 bases from V and 3 bases from J, with 9 bases in between. This CDR3 has 13 amino acids. The unexposed donors gave CD4+ T cells in about 2011-2018, prior to COVID-19. Isolation of CD4+ T cells took place after around eleven days in culture.

The sequenced sample was CD4+ T cells from PBMCs, cultured in vitro. The J gene is TRBJ1-1, the V gene TRBV12-3 or TRBV12-4; no clear D gene. The sequence was obtained from a human donor in good health. DNA for the CDR3: TGTGCCAGCAGTTGGACGGCACACACTGAAGCTTTCTTT. Its protein product is CASSWTAHTEAFF.